These 16 T cell receptor beta chains came from one sample sequenced in a study of T cell responses to AZD1222 COVID-19 vaccine. Here immunoSEQ multiplex PCR was the method, and the copy in TCRdb shows in-frame clones only, minus some. The sample yields roughly 40,000 clones, less than 95% seen once. The sample consisted of peripheral blood, taken 28 days after the second AZD1222 dose. Source of these receptors: an adult who received the AZD1222 COVID-19 vaccine.

This clone was seen once. Germline is not matched at one junction end, which may reflect a read error. The chain recombines TRBV15 with TRBJ1-2; D uncertain. Germline CDR1 LNHNV, CDR2 YYDKDF (reference sequence). The CDR3 covers 11 residues. CDR3 residues: CATSRDREPIF. The CDR3, as DNA: TGTGCCACCAGCAGAGATAGAGAACCTATTTTC.

The chain recombines TRBV29-1 with TRBJ1-4; no clear D. Germline CDR1 is SQVTM and CDR2 is ANQGSEA. Trimming shortened V by 3 bases and J by 6 bases, and 11 bases separated the two germline ends. The CDR3 runs 13 residues. The CDR3 sequence: CSVENGRDEKLFF. The CDR3 coding sequence is TGCAGCGTTGAGAACGGCCGCGATGAAAAACTGTTTTTT.

The chain is built from TRBV5-4 and TRBJ2-1; D call uncertain. Per germline, CDR1 SGHNT and CDR2 YYREEE (reference sequence). Deletions cut 2 bases from V and 0 bases from J, with 3 bases between. This CDR3 contains 13 residues. The chain's CDR3 is CASSFRSYNEQFF. The CDR3 DNA reads TGTGCCAGCAGCTTTCGCTCCTACAATGAGCAGTTCTTC. Using reference TRBV5-4 and TRBJ2-1 for the parts outside the CDR3, the full variable domain is ETGVTQSPTHLIKTRGQQVTLRCSSQSGHNTVSWYQQALGQGPQFIFQYYREEENGRGNFPPRFSGLQFPNYSSELNVNALELDDSALYLCASSFRSYNEQFFGPGTRLTVL.

V and J are TRBV6-5 and TRBJ2-7; 7 bases fit TRBD1. Per the germline V gene, CDR1 is MNHEY and CDR2 is SVGAGI. Germline trimming cut 0 bases from V and 2 bases from J; bases unmatched to any gene: 7. This CDR3 region has 16 residues. The CDR3 loop is CASSYSIMGTAYEQYF. CDR3 nucleotides: TGTGCCAGCAGTTACTCGATAATGGGGACAGCCTACGAGCAGTACTTC.

This chain joins TRBV19 and TRBJ1-1, with D possibly being TRBD1 (6 bases). The V and J ends lost 5 bases and 1 base respectively, with 11 bases between them. This CDR3 is 14 amino acids long. CDR1 is LNHDA, CDR2 SQIVND, per germline (reference sequence). The CDR3 here is CASSVGQTNTEAFF. In DNA form, the CDR3 reads TGTGCCAGTAGTGTAGGACAGACGAACACTGAAGCTTTCTTT.

This clone was recorded only once. The V and J genes are TRBV6-5 and TRBJ1-6; TRBD1 matches 7 bases. The CDR3 loop spans 14 amino acids. J was trimmed by 5 bases and V by 6 bases; bases with no gene match: 4. In germline, CDR1 is MNHEY, CDR2 SVGAGI. The CDR3 here is CASRQTGNNSPLHF. The CDR3 DNA follows: TGTGCCAGCAGGCAGACAGGGAATAATTCACCCCTCCACTTT.

Regarding this clone: Sequence at one end of the junction differs from germline and may be a read error. The V gene is TRBV4-3, the J gene TRBJ1-6; possibly TRBD1 for D (6 bases). The germline gives CDR1 LGHNA, CDR2 YSLEER. The CDR3 runs to 16 residues. CDR3 sequence (DNA): TGCGCCAGCAGCAAAGATCGGACAGTACCTGGGTCACCCCTCCACTTT. It yields the protein CASSKDRTVPGSPLHF.

The V call is TRBV6-5, the J call TRBJ1-3; D possibly corresponds to TRBD1 (6 bases). Trimming removed 6 bases at V and 2 bases at J, with 11 bases between. This CDR3 comprises 14 residues. Germline V CDR1 and CDR2: MNHEY, SVGAGI. The CDR3 protein is CASRDRQAGNTIYF. In nucleotides, the CDR3 is TGTGCCAGCAGAGACAGACAGGCTGGAAACACCATATATTTT.

The chain uses TRBV10-1 and TRBJ2-7, with a tentative D call TRBD1 (6 bases). Germline loops: CDR1 WNHNN, CDR2 SYGVQD (reference sequence). This CDR3 contains 12 residues. The germline V and J ends were trimmed by 4 bases and 6 bases, with 10 bases remaining between them. CDR3 sequence reads: CASSGGLGEQYF. CDR3 in DNA: TGCGCCAGCAGTGGGGGGCTCGGCGAGCAGTACTTC.

The chain combines TRBV19 with TRBJ1-4, with 9 nucleotides matching TRBD1. The CDR3 totals 15 residues. With V trimmed by 5 bases and J by 8 bases, 9 bases remained unmatched. The germline V gene has CDR1 LNHDA and CDR2 SQIVND (reference sequence). CDR3 residues: CASSPGTGFREKLFF. The CDR3 DNA sequence: TGTGCCAGTAGTCCCGGGACAGGGTTCAGAGAAAAACTGTTTTTT.

This rearrangement joins TRBV19 to TRBJ1-4; D unresolved. The CDR3 covers 14 residues. V lost 3 bases, J lost 6 bases, and 11 bases lay in between. CDR1 is LNHDA and CDR2 is SQIVND in the germline V gene (reference sequence). CDR3 DNA: TGTGCCAGTAGTATGACCCAGGTGGATGAAAAACTGTTTTTT. It translates to CASSMTQVDEKLFF.

This chain connects TRBV7-2 to TRBJ1-6; 8 bases match TRBD1. V was pared by 3 bases and J by 9 bases, with 4 bases of the junction left unmatched. CDR1 SGHTA and CDR2 FQGNSA come from the germline V gene. The CDR3 has 14 amino acids. CDR3 in amino acids: CASSFGQGGSPLHF. CDR3 bases: TGTGCCAGCAGCTTCGGACAGGGAGGTTCACCCCTCCACTTT. Full variable domain (missing parts from reference TRBV7-2 and TRBJ1-6): GAGVSQSPSNKVTEKGKDVELRCDPISGHTALYWYRQSLGQGLEFLIYFQGNSAPDKSGLPSDRFSAERTGGSVSTLTIQRTQQEDSAVYLCASSFGQGGSPLHFGNGTRLTVT.

Worth noting for this clone: Since no conserved phenylalanine or tryptophan closes the CDR3, a read error is the likely cause. No DNA is shown, since the ends of the CDR3 on it are uncertain; the CDR3 is the one TCRdb lists. The V and J genes are TRBV24-1 and TRBJ1-5; the table gives TRBD1 as D, unverified against the DNA. Per germline, CDR1 KGHDR and CDR2 SFDVKD. The CDR3 is made up of 13 amino acids, end residues included. CDR3 protein: CATSDETGGPFMR.

CDR3 region: CSVQRTEVGGYTF. The CDR3 bases are TGCAGCGTACAAAGGACCGAGGTGGGGGGCTACACCTTC. The J gene is TRBJ1-2, the V gene TRBV29-1, with D hard to call. The CDR3 loop spans 13 amino acids. From germline, CDR1 is SQVTM and CDR2 ANQGSEA. The V end lost 6 bases, the J end lost 8 bases, and 19 bases lay between the germline ends. The full variable domain, rest sourced from reference TRBV29-1 and TRBJ1-2, is SAVISQKPSRDICQRGTSLTIQCQVDSQVTMMFWYRQQPGQSLTLIATANQGSEATYESGFVIDKFPISRPNLTFSTLTVSNMSPEDSSIYLCSVQRTEVGGYTFGSGTRLTVV.

The chain carries TRBV21-1 and TRBJ1-1; the D call TRBD1 from the table was never checked on the DNA. TRBV21-1 is flagged as a pseudogene. This CDR3 region has 15 residues. The CDR3 DNA follows: TGTGCCAGCAGCAAAGGTGGCAGGGGGAACACTGAAGCTTTCTTT. This gives the protein CASSKGGRGNTEAFF.

This chain uses TRBV25-1 with TRBJ1-2; D ambiguous. The CDR3 runs 12 residues. Looked up from germline, CDR1 is MGHDK and CDR2 is SYGVNS. V was shortened by 3 bases and J by 7 bases, with 9 bases between the two germline ends. The CDR3 DNA follows: TGTGCCAGCAGTGATCCCTTCAGTGGCTACACCTTC. Encoded protein: CASSDPFSGYTF.